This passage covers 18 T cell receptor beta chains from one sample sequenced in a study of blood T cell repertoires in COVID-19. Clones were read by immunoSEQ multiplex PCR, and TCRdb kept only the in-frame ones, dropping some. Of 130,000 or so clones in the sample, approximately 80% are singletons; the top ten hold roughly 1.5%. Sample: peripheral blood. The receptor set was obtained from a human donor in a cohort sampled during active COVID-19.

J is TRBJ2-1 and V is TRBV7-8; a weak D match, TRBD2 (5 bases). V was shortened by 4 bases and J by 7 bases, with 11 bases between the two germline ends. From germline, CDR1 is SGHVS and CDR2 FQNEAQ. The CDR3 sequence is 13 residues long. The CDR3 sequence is CASSSWTENEQFF. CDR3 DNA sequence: TGTGCCAGCAGCTCTTGGACTGAGAATGAGCAGTTCTTC.

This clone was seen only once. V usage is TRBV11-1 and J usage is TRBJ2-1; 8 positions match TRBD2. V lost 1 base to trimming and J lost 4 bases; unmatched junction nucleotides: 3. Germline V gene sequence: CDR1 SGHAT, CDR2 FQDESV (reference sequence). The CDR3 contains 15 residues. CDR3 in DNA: TGTGCCAGCAGCTTAGGACTAGCGTCGTACAATGAGCAGTTCTTC. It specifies CASSLGLASYNEQFF.

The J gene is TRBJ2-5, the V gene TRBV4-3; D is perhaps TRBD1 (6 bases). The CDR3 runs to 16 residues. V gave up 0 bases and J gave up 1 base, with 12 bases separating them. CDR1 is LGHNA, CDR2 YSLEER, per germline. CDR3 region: CASSQEIQGPQETQYF. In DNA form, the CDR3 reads TGCGCCAGCAGCCAAGAAATCCAGGGGCCCCAAGAGACCCAGTACTTC.

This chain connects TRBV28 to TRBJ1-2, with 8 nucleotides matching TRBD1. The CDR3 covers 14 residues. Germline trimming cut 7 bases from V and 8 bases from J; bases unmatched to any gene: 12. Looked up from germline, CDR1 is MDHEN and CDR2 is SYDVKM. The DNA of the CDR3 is TGTGCCAGCACCCCACCGGGGACAGGAGACGGCTACACCTTC. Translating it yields CASTPPGTGDGYTF.

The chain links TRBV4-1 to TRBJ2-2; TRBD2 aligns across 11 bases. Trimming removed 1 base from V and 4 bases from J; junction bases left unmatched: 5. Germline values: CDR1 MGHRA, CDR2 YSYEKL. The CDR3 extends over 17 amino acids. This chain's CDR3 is CASSQGSSGRFTGELFF. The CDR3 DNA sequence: TGCGCCAGCAGCCAAGGGTCTAGCGGGAGGTTCACCGGGGAGCTGTTTTTT.

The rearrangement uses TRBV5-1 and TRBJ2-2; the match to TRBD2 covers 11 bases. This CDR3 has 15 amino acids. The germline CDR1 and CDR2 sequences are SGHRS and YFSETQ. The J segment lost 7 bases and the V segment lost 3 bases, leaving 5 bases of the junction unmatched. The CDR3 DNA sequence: TGCGCCAGCAGCTCGGGACTAGCGGTGAACGGGGAGCTGTTTTTT. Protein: CASSSGLAVNGELFF.

CDR3 nucleotide sequence: TGTGCCAGCAGCTTAGCTAGCGGCCCCTACAATGAGCAGTTCTTC. Amino acids: CASSLASGPYNEQFF. The chain employs TRBV7-3 and TRBJ2-1; 7 bases match TRBD2. V shed 2 bases and J 2 bases; nucleotides not matched to a gene: 3. Looked up from germline, CDR1 is SGHTA and CDR2 is FQGTGA. The CDR3 runs to 15 residues.

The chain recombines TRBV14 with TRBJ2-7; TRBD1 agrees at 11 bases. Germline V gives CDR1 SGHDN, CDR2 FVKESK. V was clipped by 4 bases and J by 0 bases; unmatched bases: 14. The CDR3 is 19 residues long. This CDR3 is CASSPRVGSGQGVSYEQYF. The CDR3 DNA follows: TGTGCCAGCAGCCCCCGCGTAGGATCGGGACAGGGGGTCTCCTACGAGCAGTACTTC.

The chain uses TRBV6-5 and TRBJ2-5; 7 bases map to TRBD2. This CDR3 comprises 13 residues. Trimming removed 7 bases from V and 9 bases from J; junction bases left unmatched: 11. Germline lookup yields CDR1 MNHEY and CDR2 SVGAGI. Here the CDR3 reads CASTSAARGAQYF. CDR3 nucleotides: TGTGCCAGCACCTCAGCGGCCCGGGGGGCCCAGTACTTC.

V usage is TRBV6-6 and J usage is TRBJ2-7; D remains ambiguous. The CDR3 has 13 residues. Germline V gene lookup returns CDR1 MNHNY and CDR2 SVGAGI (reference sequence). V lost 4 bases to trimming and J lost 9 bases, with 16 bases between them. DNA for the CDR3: TGTGCCAGCAGTTCTCGACTCCTGTTAGGGCAGTACTTC. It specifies CASSSRLLLGQYF.

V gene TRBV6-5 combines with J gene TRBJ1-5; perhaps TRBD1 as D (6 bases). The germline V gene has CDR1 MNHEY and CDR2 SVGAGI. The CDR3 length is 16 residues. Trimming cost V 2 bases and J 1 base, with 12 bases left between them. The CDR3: CASSYQITGSNQPQHF. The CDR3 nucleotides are TGTGCCAGCAGTTACCAAATTACAGGGAGCAATCAGCCCCAGCATTTT.

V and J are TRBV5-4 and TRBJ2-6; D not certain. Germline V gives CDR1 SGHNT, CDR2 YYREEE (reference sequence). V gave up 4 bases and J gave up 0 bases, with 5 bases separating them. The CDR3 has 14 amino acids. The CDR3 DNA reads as TGTGCCAGCAGCGGAGCCTCTGGGGCCAACGTCCTGACTTTC. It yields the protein CASSGASGANVLTF. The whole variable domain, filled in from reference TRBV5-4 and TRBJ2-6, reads ETGVTQSPTHLIKTRGQQVTLRCSSQSGHNTVSWYQQALGQGPQFIFQYYREEENGRGNFPPRFSGLQFPNYSSELNVNALELDDSALYLCASSGASGANVLTFGAGSRLTVL.

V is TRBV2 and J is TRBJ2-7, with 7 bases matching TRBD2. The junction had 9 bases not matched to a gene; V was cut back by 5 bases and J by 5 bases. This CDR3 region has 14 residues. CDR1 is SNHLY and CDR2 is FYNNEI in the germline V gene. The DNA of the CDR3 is TGTGCCAGCAGTCCGAGACTAGCTTCGGACGAGCAGTACTTC. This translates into CASSPRLASDEQYF.

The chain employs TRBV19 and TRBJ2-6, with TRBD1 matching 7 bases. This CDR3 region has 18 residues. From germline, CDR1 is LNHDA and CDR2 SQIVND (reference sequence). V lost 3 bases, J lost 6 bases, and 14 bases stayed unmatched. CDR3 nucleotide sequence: TGTGCCAGTAGTATCGATTGGGGACAGCCGGTGGAGGCCAACGTCCTGACTTTC. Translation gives CASSIDWGQPVEANVLTF.

The CDR3 DNA reads as TGTGCCAGCAGCTTGGCCCCAGCGGGAGGGAGCTCCTACGAGCAGTACTTC. This codes for CASSLAPAGGSSYEQYF. The V gene is TRBV5-4, the J gene TRBJ2-7, with 10 nucleotides matching TRBD2. Trimming took 0 bases from V and 0 from J; bases not matched to a gene: 6. The CDR3 consists of 17 residues. Germline lookup yields CDR1 SGHNT and CDR2 YYREEE (reference sequence).

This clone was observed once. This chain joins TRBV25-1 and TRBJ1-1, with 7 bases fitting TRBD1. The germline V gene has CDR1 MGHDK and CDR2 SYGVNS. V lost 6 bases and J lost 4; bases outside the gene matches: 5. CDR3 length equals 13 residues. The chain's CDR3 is CASRETGVTEAFF. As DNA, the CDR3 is TGTGCCAGCAGGGAAACAGGGGTCACTGAAGCTTTCTTT.

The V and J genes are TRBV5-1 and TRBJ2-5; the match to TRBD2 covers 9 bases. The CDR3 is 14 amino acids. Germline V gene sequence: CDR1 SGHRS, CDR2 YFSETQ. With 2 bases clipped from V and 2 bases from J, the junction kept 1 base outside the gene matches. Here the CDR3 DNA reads TGCGCCAGCAGCTTTAGCGGGGGACAAGAGACCCAGTACTTC. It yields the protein CASSFSGGQETQYF.

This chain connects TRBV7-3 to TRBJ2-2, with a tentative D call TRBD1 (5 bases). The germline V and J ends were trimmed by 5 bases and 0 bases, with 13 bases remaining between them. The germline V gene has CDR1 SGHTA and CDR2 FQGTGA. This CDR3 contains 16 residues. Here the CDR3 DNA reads TGTGCCAGCAGCCAAGGGGTAGCTTCGAACACCGGGGAGCTGTTTTTT. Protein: CASSQGVASNTGELFF.